This T cell receptor beta chain emerged from a study of shared clonotypes between healthy human individuals. In the study overall: CD4 naive cells filled three plates per donor, CD4 memory three, CD8 naive two and CD8 memory one. Study results and limitations: Rarefaction exposed incomplete sorted-subset sequencing despite large depth.

Notes on this clone: As yet, its antigen is unknown.

The junction had 12 bases not matched to a gene; V was cut back by 6 bases and J by 6 bases. The CDR3 is 15 residues long. Germline V lookup: CDR1 MNHNS, CDR2 SASEGT. The repertoire was sequenced with immunoSEQ multiplex PCR; TCRdb's copy has only in-frame clones and lacks some. Of approximately 1.5 million clones listed, 98% are singletons. The gene calls are TRBV6-1 and TRBJ2-7, with 9 bases aligning to TRBD1. The receptor comes from a man under 40 in good health. The sequenced sample was naive CD4+ T cells sorted from blood. As to subset: CD45RA+ positively selected. The CDR3 coding sequence is TGTGCCAGCAGCGAAACTGGACAGGGGCCTGGCGAGCAGTACTTC. This encodes CASSETGQGPGEQYF.